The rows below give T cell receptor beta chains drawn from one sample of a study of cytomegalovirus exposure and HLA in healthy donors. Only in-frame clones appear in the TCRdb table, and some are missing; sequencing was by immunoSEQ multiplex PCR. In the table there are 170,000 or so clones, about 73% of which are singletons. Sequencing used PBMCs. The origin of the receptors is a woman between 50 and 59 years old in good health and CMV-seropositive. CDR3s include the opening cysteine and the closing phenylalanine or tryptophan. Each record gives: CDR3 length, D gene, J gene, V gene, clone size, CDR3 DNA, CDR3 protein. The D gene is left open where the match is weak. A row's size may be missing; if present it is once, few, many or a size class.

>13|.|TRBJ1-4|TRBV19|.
TGTGCCAGTAGTGTAGGAAATTCCGGAAAACTGTTTTTT
CASSVGNSGKLFF
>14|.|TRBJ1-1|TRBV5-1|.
TGCGCCAGCAGCTCCTCTACTATGAACACTGAAGCTTTCTTT
CASSSSTMNTEAFF
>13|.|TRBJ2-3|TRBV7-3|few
TGTGCCAGCAGCTTTACAGGCACAGATACGCAGTATTTT
CASSFTGTDTQYF
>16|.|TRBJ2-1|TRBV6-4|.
TGTGCCAGCAGTGCTGAGGCTGGGTTCTCCTACAATGAGCAGTTCTTC
CASSAEAGFSYNEQFF
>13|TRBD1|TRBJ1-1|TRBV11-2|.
TGTGCCAGCAGCCCGTACAGGGGGACTGAAGCTTTCTTT
CASSPYRGTEAFF
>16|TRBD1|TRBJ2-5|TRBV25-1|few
TGTGCCAGCAGTGTGGGGACAGGCCTTCGATGGGAGACCCAGTACTTC
CASSVGTGLRWETQYF
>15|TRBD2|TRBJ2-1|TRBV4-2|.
TGTGCCAGCAGCCAAGGACTAGCGGGGTTTAATGAGCAGTTCTTC
CASSQGLAGFNEQFF
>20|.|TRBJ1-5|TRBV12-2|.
TGTGCAAGTCGTCCTTACATCTTATGGAGGCCGACCACGTACAATCAGCCCCAGCATTTT
CASRPYILWRPTTYNQPQHF
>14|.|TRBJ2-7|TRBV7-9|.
TGTGCCAGCAGCCAATCACAAGGGGGCTACGAGCAGTACTTC
CASSQSQGGYEQYF
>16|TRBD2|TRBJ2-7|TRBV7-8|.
TGTGCCAGCAGCTTAGTACCGAGGACTAGCTCCTACGAGCAGTACTTC
CASSLVPRTSSYEQYF